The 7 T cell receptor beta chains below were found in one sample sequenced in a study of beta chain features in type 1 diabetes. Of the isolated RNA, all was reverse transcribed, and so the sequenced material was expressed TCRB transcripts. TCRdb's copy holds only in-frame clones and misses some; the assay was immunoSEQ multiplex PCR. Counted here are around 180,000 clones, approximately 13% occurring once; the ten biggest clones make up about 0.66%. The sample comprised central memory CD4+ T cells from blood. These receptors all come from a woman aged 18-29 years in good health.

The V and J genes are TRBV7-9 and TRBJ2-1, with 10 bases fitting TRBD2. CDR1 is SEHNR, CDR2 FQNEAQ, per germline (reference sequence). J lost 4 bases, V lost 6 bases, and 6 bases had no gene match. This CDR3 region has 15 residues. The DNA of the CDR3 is TGTGCCAGCAGATCTGGGACTAGCGCTTACAATGAGCAGTTCTTC. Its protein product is CASRSGTSAYNEQFF.

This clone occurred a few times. The CDR3 DNA reads as TGTGCCAGCAGCTTAGATAGTGGGGGGTTTGAGCAGTTCTTC. As protein: CASSLDSGGFEQFF. The gene calls are TRBV11-3 and TRBJ2-1; tentatively, D is TRBD2 (6 bases). The CDR3 extends over 14 amino acids. The germline V gene encodes CDR1 SGHNT and CDR2 YENEEA. The germline V and J ends were trimmed by 0 bases and 9 bases, with 12 bases remaining between them.

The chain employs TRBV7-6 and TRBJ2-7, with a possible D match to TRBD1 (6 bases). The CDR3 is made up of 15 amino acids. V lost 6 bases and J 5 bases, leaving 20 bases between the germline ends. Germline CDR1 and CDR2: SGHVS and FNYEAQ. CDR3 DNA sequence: TGTGCCAGCAGTAGGACAGCTAAGGGTATCCACGAGCAGTACTTC. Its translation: CASSRTAKGIHEQYF.

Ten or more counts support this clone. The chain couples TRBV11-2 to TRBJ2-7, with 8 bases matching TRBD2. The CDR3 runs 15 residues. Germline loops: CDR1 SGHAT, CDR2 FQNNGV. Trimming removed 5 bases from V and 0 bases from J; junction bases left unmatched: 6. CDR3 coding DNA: TGTGCCAGCAGCCGGGGGGGCGCCAGCTCCTACGAGCAGTACTTC. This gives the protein CASSRGGASSYEQYF.

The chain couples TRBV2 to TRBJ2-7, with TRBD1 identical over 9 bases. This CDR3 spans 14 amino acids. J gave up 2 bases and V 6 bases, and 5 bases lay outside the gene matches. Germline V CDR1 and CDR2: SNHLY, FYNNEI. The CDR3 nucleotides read TGTGCCAGCAGCGCGAACAGGGGGCCCTACGAGCAGTACTTC. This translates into CASSANRGPYEQYF.

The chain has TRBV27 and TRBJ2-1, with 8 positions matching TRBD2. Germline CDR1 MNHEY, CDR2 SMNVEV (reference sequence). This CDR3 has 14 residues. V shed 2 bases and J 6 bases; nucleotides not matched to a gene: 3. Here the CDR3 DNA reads TGTGCCAGCAGTTTACGGGAGGGGTTCAATGAGCAGTTCTTC. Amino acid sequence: CASSLREGFNEQFF.

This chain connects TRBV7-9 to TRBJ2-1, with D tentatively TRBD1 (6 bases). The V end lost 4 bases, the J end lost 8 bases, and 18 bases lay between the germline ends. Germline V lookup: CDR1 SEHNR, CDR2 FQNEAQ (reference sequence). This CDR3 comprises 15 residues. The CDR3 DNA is TGTGCCAGCAGCTCGGCGGCAGGGGCGCTGGATGAGCAGTTCTTC. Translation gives CASSSAAGALDEQFF.